This entry features one TCR beta chain sequence. These data come from a study of technical replicates of blood from a few donors. Assay: immunoSEQ multiplex PCR; the TCRdb copy retains only in-frame clones and omits some. The data show about 64,000 clones, 75% to 90% seen once. The junction had 13 bases not matched to a gene; V was cut back by 3 bases and J by 5 bases. This CDR3 has 18 amino acids. Germline CDR1 SGHTA, CDR2 FQGNSA. This sequence originates from a human donor in good health. Some clones in this sample may be carry-over from other donors' samples. V gene TRBV7-2 combines with J gene TRBJ2-2, with 9 bases aligning to TRBD2. Sequences were obtained from PBMCs. The CDR3: CASSFISAGGPQTGELFF. CDR3 in DNA: TGTGCCAGCAGCTTTATATCGGCGGGAGGGCCCCAAACCGGGGAGCTGTTTTTT.